A selection of T cell receptor beta chains follows, all from one sample in a study of control samples from healthy donors and cancer patients. Produced via immunoSEQ multiplex PCR; TCRdb's table is partial and in-frame only. The table shows approximately 85,000 clones, with less than 90% occurring only once. Sample: blood. The receptors here all came from an older woman in good health. Each CDR3 is given with its conserved first and last residue. The D gene is left open where the match is weak. A clone size is listed for some rows: how often the clone was seen (once, few, many), or a class if it is expanded.

v_call: TRBV7-2
d_call: .
j_call: TRBJ1-2
clone_size: .
cdr3_aa: CASSPHGAEGYTF
cdr3_nt: TGTGCCAGCAGCCCCCACGGGGCGGAGGGCTACACCTTC

v_call: TRBV27
d_call: .
j_call: TRBJ1-6
clone_size: .
cdr3_aa: CASSSIWNSPLHF
cdr3_nt: TGTGCCAGCAGTTCGATCTGGAATTCACCCCTCCACTTT

v_call: TRBV7-2
d_call: .
j_call: TRBJ2-3
clone_size: .
cdr3_aa: CASSSFHTDTQYF
cdr3_nt: TGTGCCAGCAGCTCCTTCCACACAGATACGCAGTATTTT

v_call: TRBV28
d_call: TRBD2
j_call: TRBJ2-3
clone_size: .
cdr3_aa: CASSLGGRARDTQYF
cdr3_nt: TGTGCCAGCAGTTTAGGCGGGAGGGCCAGGGATACGCAGTATTTT

v_call: TRBV9
d_call: .
j_call: TRBJ1-1
clone_size: .
cdr3_aa: CASSGTGSPFTEAFF
cdr3_nt: TGTGCCAGCAGCGGAACAGGGTCCCCGTTCACTGAAGCTTTCTTT

v_call: TRBV7-2
d_call: .
j_call: TRBJ1-2
clone_size: medium-sized
cdr3_aa: CASSLFRGNNYGYTF
cdr3_nt: TGTGCCAGCAGCTTATTTAGGGGAAATAACTATGGCTACACCTTC

v_call: TRBV3-1/TRBV3-2
d_call: .
j_call: TRBJ2-3
clone_size: .
cdr3_aa: CASSQADTQYF
cdr3_nt: TGTGCCAGCAGCCAGGCAGATACGCAGTATTTT

v_call: TRBV4-1
d_call: TRBD1
j_call: TRBJ1-2
clone_size: once
cdr3_aa: CASSQNPTNTGGWTNYGYTF
cdr3_nt: TGCGCCAGCAGCCAGAACCCCACAAATACAGGGGGCTGGACTAACTATGGCTACACCTTC

v_call: TRBV25-1
d_call: .
j_call: TRBJ1-3
clone_size: few
cdr3_aa: CASTGGVGNTIYF
cdr3_nt: TGTGCCAGCACAGGAGGGGTCGGAAACACCATATATTTT

v_call: TRBV7-2
d_call: TRBD1
j_call: TRBJ1-1
clone_size: .
cdr3_aa: CASSGRGGVANTEAFF
cdr3_nt: TGTGCCAGCAGCGGCAGGGGGGGGGTCGCGAACACTGAAGCTTTCTTT

v_call: TRBV9
d_call: .
j_call: TRBJ1-2
clone_size: .
cdr3_aa: CASSVGFQINYGYTF
cdr3_nt: TGTGCCAGCAGCGTAGGGTTCCAGATTAACTATGGCTACACCTTC

v_call: TRBV11-3
d_call: TRBD1
j_call: TRBJ2-2
clone_size: .
cdr3_aa: CASSFGQGFTGELFF
cdr3_nt: TGTGCCAGCAGCTTCGGACAGGGGTTCACCGGGGAGCTGTTTTTT

v_call: TRBV11-2
d_call: TRBD2
j_call: TRBJ2-1
clone_size: .
cdr3_aa: CASRGTSGRVNEQFF
cdr3_nt: TGTGCCAGCAGGGGGACTAGCGGGAGGGTAAATGAGCAGTTCTTC

v_call: TRBV27
d_call: .
j_call: TRBJ2-2
clone_size: .
cdr3_aa: CASSLRMGELFF
cdr3_nt: TGTGCCAGCAGTTTACGGATGGGGGAGCTGTTTTTT

v_call: TRBV9
d_call: .
j_call: TRBJ2-2
clone_size: .
cdr3_aa: CASSVLSSQANTGELFF
cdr3_nt: TGTGCCAGCAGCGTCCTCTCCAGTCAGGCGAACACCGGGGAGCTGTTTTTT

v_call: TRBV29-1
d_call: TRBD2
j_call: TRBJ2-3
clone_size: .
cdr3_aa: CSVDSSGGSTDTQYF
cdr3_nt: TGCAGCGTTGATTCTAGCGGGGGGAGCACAGATACGCAGTATTTT

v_call: TRBV9
d_call: TRBD2
j_call: TRBJ2-1
clone_size: few
cdr3_aa: CASSVVAGGDNEQFF
cdr3_nt: TGTGCCAGCAGCGTGGTAGCGGGAGGGGACAATGAGCAGTTCTTC

v_call: TRBV15
d_call: .
j_call: TRBJ1-2
clone_size: .
cdr3_aa: CATSRPRTGNYGYTF
cdr3_nt: TGTGCCACCAGCAGACCCCGGACCGGGAACTATGGCTACACCTTC

v_call: TRBV7-8
d_call: .
j_call: TRBJ2-3
clone_size: .
cdr3_aa: CASSSPAAAADTQYF
cdr3_nt: TGTGCCAGCAGCTCACCCGCAGCGGCGGCAGATACGCAGTATTTT

v_call: TRBV5-5
d_call: .
j_call: TRBJ1-5
clone_size: .
cdr3_aa: CASSPGYSNQPQHF
cdr3_nt: TGTGCCAGCAGCCCCGGGTATAGCAATCAGCCCCAGCATTTT

v_call: TRBV10-3
d_call: TRBD1
j_call: TRBJ1-3
clone_size: .
cdr3_aa: CAITTDRGTNSGNTIYF
cdr3_nt: TGTGCCATCACTACGGACAGGGGAACTAACTCTGGAAACACCATATATTTT

v_call: TRBV11-2
d_call: TRBD1
j_call: TRBJ2-3
clone_size: .
cdr3_aa: CASRSGGKGDTQYF
cdr3_nt: TGTGCCAGCCGTTCAGGGGGCAAGGGCGATACGCAGTATTTT

v_call: TRBV11-2
d_call: .
j_call: TRBJ1-3
clone_size: .
cdr3_aa: CASSLEFSGNTIYF
cdr3_nt: TGTGCCAGCAGCTTAGAATTTTCTGGAAACACCATATATTTT

v_call: TRBV6-5
d_call: .
j_call: TRBJ1-1
clone_size: .
cdr3_aa: CASSLTRLGGKAFF
cdr3_nt: TGTGCCAGCAGTTTGACACGGCTCGGCGGTAAAGCTTTCTTT

v_call: TRBV3-1/TRBV3-2
d_call: .
j_call: TRBJ2-7
clone_size: .
cdr3_aa: CASSQQREHQAF
cdr3_nt: TGTGCCAGCAGCCAACAGCGAGAACACCAGGCATTC

v_call: TRBV15
d_call: TRBD2
j_call: TRBJ2-1
clone_size: .
cdr3_aa: CATSRERTGGLVREQFF
cdr3_nt: TGTGCCACCAGCAGAGAAAGGACGGGAGGGTTGGTAAGGGAGCAGTTCTTC

v_call: TRBV2
d_call: .
j_call: TRBJ2-7
clone_size: .
cdr3_aa: CASKRGVYYEQYF
cdr3_nt: TGTGCCAGCAAAAGGGGGGTTTACTACGAGCAGTACTTC

v_call: TRBV6-5
d_call: .
j_call: TRBJ2-3
clone_size: .
cdr3_aa: CASSWSGSGTDTQYF
cdr3_nt: TGTGCCAGCAGTTGGTCGGGTTCCGGCACAGATACGCAGTATTTT

v_call: TRBV18
d_call: .
j_call: TRBJ2-1
clone_size: .
cdr3_aa: CASSQRRVGNEQFF
cdr3_nt: TGTGCCAGCTCCCAGAGGCGGGTAGGGAATGAGCAGTTCTTC

v_call: TRBV2
d_call: .
j_call: TRBJ1-1
clone_size: .
cdr3_aa: CASSEEQGLTEAFF
cdr3_nt: TGTGCCAGCAGTGAAGAGCAGGGGCTCACTGAAGCTTTCTTT

v_call: TRBV5-6
d_call: .
j_call: TRBJ1-2
clone_size: .
cdr3_aa: CASSLVGAGYTF
cdr3_nt: TGTGCCAGCAGCTTGGTTGGGGCTGGTTACACCTTC

v_call: TRBV28
d_call: .
j_call: TRBJ2-3
clone_size: .
cdr3_aa: CASLHPTDTQYF
cdr3_nt: TGTGCCAGCCTCCATCCCACAGATACGCAGTATTTT

v_call: TRBV18
d_call: .
j_call: TRBJ1-1
clone_size: once
cdr3_aa: CASSPDNTEAFF
cdr3_nt: TGTGCCAGCTCACCGGATAACACTGAAGCTTTCTTT

v_call: TRBV3-1/TRBV3-2
d_call: TRBD2
j_call: TRBJ2-3
clone_size: .
cdr3_aa: CASSHRLAGGADTQYF
cdr3_nt: TGTGCCAGCAGCCATCGATTAGCGGGAGGAGCAGATACGCAGTATTTT

v_call: TRBV4-1
d_call: TRBD1
j_call: TRBJ1-2
clone_size: .
cdr3_aa: CASSSGQGANYGYTF
cdr3_nt: TGCGCCAGCAGCTCAGGACAGGGGGCTAACTATGGCTACACCTTC

v_call: TRBV28
d_call: .
j_call: TRBJ2-2
clone_size: .
cdr3_aa: CASSLFRGTGELFF
cdr3_nt: TGTGCCAGCAGTTTATTCAGGGGCACCGGGGAGCTGTTTTTT

v_call: TRBV14
d_call: .
j_call: TRBJ1-2
clone_size: .
cdr3_aa: CASSQVFSPGDGYTF
cdr3_nt: TGTGCCAGCAGCCAAGTTTTCTCCCCAGGGGACGGCTACACCTTC

v_call: TRBV28
d_call: .
j_call: TRBJ1-1
clone_size: .
cdr3_aa: CASSPIPGGGNTEAFF
cdr3_nt: TGTGCCAGCAGTCCCATCCCCGGAGGGGGGAACACTGAAGCTTTCTTT

v_call: TRBV6-1
d_call: TRBD1
j_call: TRBJ1-4
clone_size: .
cdr3_aa: CASSEATGGAVSGKLFF
cdr3_nt: TGTGCCAGCAGTGAAGCAACAGGGGGCGCCGTAAGTGGAAAACTGTTTTTT

v_call: TRBV5-1
d_call: .
j_call: TRBJ2-3
clone_size: .
cdr3_aa: CASSLQAGAQDTQYF
cdr3_nt: TGCGCCAGCAGCTTGCAGGCGGGGGCCCAAGATACGCAGTATTTT

v_call: TRBV19
d_call: .
j_call: TRBJ2-3
clone_size: .
cdr3_aa: CASSIGGTRGDTQYF
cdr3_nt: TGTGCCAGTAGTATAGGTGGGACTCGGGGAGATACGCAGTATTTT

v_call: TRBV7-9
d_call: .
j_call: TRBJ2-3
clone_size: once
cdr3_aa: CASKSTDTQYF
cdr3_nt: TGTGCCAGCAAAAGCACAGATACGCAGTATTTT